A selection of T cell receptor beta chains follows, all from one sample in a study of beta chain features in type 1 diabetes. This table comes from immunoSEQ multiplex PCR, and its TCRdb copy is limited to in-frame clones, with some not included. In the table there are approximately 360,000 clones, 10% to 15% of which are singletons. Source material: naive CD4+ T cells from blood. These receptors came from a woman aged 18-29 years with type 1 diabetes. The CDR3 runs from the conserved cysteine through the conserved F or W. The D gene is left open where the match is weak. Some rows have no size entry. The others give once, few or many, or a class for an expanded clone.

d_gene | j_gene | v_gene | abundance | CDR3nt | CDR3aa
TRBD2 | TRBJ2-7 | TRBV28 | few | TGTGCCAGCAGTGGGGACTACCACGAGCAGTACTTC | CASSGDYHEQYF
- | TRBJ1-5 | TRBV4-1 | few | TGCGCCAGCAGCCGAGTCCATAGCAATCAGCCCCAGCATTTT | CASSRVHSNQPQHF
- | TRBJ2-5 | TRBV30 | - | TGTGCCTGGACCAACGGGTGGACTGGACCGCAAGAGACCCAGTACTTC | CAWTNGWTGPQETQYF
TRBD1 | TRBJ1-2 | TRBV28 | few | TGTGCCAGCGGTCCAGGGGGAACCTATGGCTACACCTTC | CASGPGGTYGYTF
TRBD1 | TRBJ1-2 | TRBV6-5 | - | TGTGCCAGCAGCCGCACTACAGGGGCCTATGGCTACACCTTC | CASSRTTGAYGYTF
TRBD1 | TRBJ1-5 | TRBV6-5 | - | TGTGCCAGCAGTCCCCGGGACAGGGGTATTTCGCCCCAGCATTTT | CASSPRDRGISPQHF
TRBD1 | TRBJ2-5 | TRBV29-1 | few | TGCAGCGTTGGAAAAAAATGGTCCTCGATTGACAGGGATCGGGTAAAGACCCAGTACTTC | CSVGKKWSSIDRDRVKTQYF
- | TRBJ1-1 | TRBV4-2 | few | TGTGCCAGCAGCCAAGCGGTATCTTTGAACACTGAAGCTTTCTTT | CASSQAVSLNTEAFF
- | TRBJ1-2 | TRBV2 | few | TGTGCCAGCAGTGAACAGGGGCAGGTGGGCAGAGACTACACCTTC | CASSEQGQVGRDYTF
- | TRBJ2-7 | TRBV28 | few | TGTGCCAGCAGTTCCCTCAGGTACGAGCAGTACTTC | CASSSLRYEQYF
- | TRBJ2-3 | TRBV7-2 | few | TGTGCCAGCAGCTTCCAGGGCCCAGATACGCAGTATTTT | CASSFQGPDTQYF
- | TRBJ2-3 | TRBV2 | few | TGTGCCAGCACCCTGGGTCCCGGGGGTACAGATACGCAGTATTTT | CASTLGPGGTDTQYF
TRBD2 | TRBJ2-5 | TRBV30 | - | TGTGCCTGGAGTGCGAGGTTGGTAGCGGGATCACAAGAGACCCAGTACTTC | CAWSARLVAGSQETQYF
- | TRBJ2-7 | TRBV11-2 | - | TGTGCCAGCAGTTTGAGCAGGGGTAACTCCTACGAGCAGTACTTC | CASSLSRGNSYEQYF
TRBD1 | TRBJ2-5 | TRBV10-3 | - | TGTGCCATCACCGAATTCGACAGGGCCCGAGGGGAGACCCAGTACTTC | CAITEFDRARGETQYF
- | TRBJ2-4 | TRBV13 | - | TGTGCCAGCAGCTTTGGGGGCCGGTGGGCCAAAAACATTCAGTACTTC | CASSFGGRWAKNIQYF
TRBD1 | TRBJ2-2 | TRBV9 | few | TGTGCCAGCAGCGCACCGAGACAGGGGAGGATTGTGGACACCGGGGAGCTGTTTTTT | CASSAPRQGRIVDTGELFF
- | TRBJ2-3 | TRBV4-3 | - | TGCGCCAGCAGCCAAGCAGGGTGGGATACGCAGTATTTT | CASSQAGWDTQYF
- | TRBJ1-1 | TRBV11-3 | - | TGTGCCAGCAGCTTGAGGGCAGGGGTAAACACTGAAGCTTTCTTT | CASSLRAGVNTEAFF
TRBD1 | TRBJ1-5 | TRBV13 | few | TGTGCCAGCAGCCCGGGACAGGGCAGTCAGCCCCAGCATTTT | CASSPGQGSQPQHF
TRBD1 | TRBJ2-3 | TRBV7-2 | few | TGTGCCAGCAGCTTAGCGCAGGGGGACGGGCCGCAGTATTTT | CASSLAQGDGPQYF
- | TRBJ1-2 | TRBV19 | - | TGTGCCAGTAGTATCCGGCAGGGGCCCTCTAACTATGGCTACACCTTC | CASSIRQGPSNYGYTF
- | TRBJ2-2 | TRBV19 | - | TGTGCCAGCCGAACTACCGCGAACACCGGGGAGCTGTTTTTT | CASRTTANTGELFF
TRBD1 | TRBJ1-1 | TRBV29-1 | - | TGCAGCGCCCGGACAGGAGGCACTGAAGCTTTCTTT | CSARTGGTEAFF
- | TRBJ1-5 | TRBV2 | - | TGTGCCAGCGGCGACAGGTCTCAGCCCCAGCATTTT | CASGDRSQPQHF
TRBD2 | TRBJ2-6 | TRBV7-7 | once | TGTGCCAGCAGCCCCGGACTAGCGGGCACCTCTGGGGCCAACGTCCTGACTTTC | CASSPGLAGTSGANVLTF
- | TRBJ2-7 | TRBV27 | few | TGTGCCAGCAGTTCCCAACCGGGACTCGGAATCAAGCAGTACTTC | CASSSQPGLGIKQYF
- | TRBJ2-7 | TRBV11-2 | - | TGTGCCAGCAGCGGCCGGGGGAACTACGAGCAGTACTTC | CASSGRGNYEQYF
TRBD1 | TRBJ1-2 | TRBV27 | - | TGTGCCAGCAGTTTGACAGGGGACTATGGCTACACCTTC | CASSLTGDYGYTF
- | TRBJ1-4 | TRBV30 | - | TGTGCCTGGAGCCAAGGGGGTTGGGCTAATGAAAAACTGTTTTTT | CAWSQGGWANEKLFF